The 4 T cell receptor beta chains presented below share a single source sample, sequenced in a study of T cell responses to AZD1222 COVID-19 vaccine. Clones were sequenced by immunoSEQ multiplex PCR, and TCRdb holds only the in-frame ones, with some missing. This repertoire shows 120,000 to 150,000 clones, 91% found once; its top ten account for 1.4%. The specimen comprised peripheral blood, sampled on day 0 of AZD1222 vaccination. The origin of the receptors is an adult in good health.

This chain links TRBV7-2 with TRBJ1-6, with D unclear. The V gene lost 3 bases and the J gene lost 5 bases, with 5 bases spanning the gap. The germline V gene has CDR1 SGHTA and CDR2 FQGNSA. The CDR3 extends over 13 amino acids. The CDR3 loop is CASSFTDNSPLHF. CDR3 nucleotide sequence: TGTGCCAGCAGCTTCACAGATAATTCACCCCTCCACTTT.

J is TRBJ2-7 and V is TRBV27; 8 nucleotides line up with TRBD2. The CDR3 covers 13 residues. Germline loops: CDR1 MNHEY, CDR2 SMNVEV (reference sequence). V dropped 5 bases and J dropped 6; count of bases not matched to a gene: 6. The CDR3 nucleotides are TGTGCCAGCAGTCTCGGGGGGGTCCTCGAGCAGTACTTC. Translating gives CASSLGGVLEQYF.

The chain links TRBV7-9 to TRBJ1-3; D is unclear. V gave up 9 bases and J gave up 0 bases, with 15 bases separating them. Germline assignment: CDR1 SEHNR and CDR2 FQNEAQ (reference sequence). CDR3 size: 15 residues. CDR3 sequence: CASAPGTHSGNTIYF. CDR3 DNA: TGTGCCAGTGCACCCGGTACACACTCTGGAAACACCATATATTTT.

The chain has TRBV27 and TRBJ2-7, with TRBD1 identical over 10 bases. The CDR3 totals 13 residues. Per the germline V gene, CDR1 is MNHEY and CDR2 is SMNVEV (reference sequence). V shed 5 bases and J 13 bases; nucleotides not matched to a gene: 11. The CDR3 DNA is TGTGCCAGCAGTCTCCTCCTCGGGACAGGGGAATACTTC. This gives the protein CASSLLLGTGEYF.